The 12 T cell receptor beta chains listed next were all sequenced from one sample in a study of identical twins. TCRdb reanalysed the 5' RACE reads using MiXCR and keeps one entry per CDR3 protein. The sample shows some 500,000 distinct CDR3 sequences, about 20% of them seen only once. These data were likewise used in another study, on T cells expressing NK-cell markers.

The specimen sequenced was CD4+ T cells sorted from blood. These TCRs come from a woman aged 18-29 years in good health.

This clonotype was found a few times. The rearrangement joins TRBV6-5 to TRBJ2-1; D gene unclear. Per germline, CDR1 MNHEY and CDR2 SVGAGI. This CDR3 spans 15 amino acids. V was pared by 2 bases and J by 5 bases, with 13 bases between. CDR3 amino acids: CASSYAWSSNNEQFF. The CDR3 coding sequence is TGTGCCAGCAGTTACGCCTGGAGCAGTAACAATGAGCAGTTCTTC.

In this sample, this clonotype turned up once. This chain connects TRBV19 to TRBJ1-2, with D possibly being TRBD1 (5 bases). Deletions cut 5 bases from V and 9 bases from J, with 19 bases between. CDR1 LNHDA and CDR2 SQIVND come from the germline V gene (reference sequence). CDR3 length: 14 amino acids. The chain's CDR3 is CASSLPLGRRSYTF. The CDR3 nucleotides read TGTGCCAGTAGTCTTCCCTTGGGACGGCGGAGCTACACCTTC.

The CDR3 sequence is CASSLPGRNYGYTF. The DNA of the CDR3 is TGTGCCAGCAGCTTGCCGGGTCGGAACTATGGCTACACCTTC. The chain is built from TRBV5-6 and TRBJ1-2; no reliable D call. Trimming left V 1 base short and J 2 bases short, with 9 bases between. The CDR3 runs 14 residues. In germline, CDR1 is SGHDT, CDR2 YYEEEE. Looking up the rest from reference TRBV5-6 and TRBJ1-2 gives the full variable domain: DAGVTQSPTHLIKTRGQQVTLRCSPKSGHDTVSWYQQALGQGPQFIFQYYEEEERQRGNFPDRFSGHQFPNYSSELNVNALLLGDSALYLCASSLPGRNYGYTFGSGTRLTVV.

This clonotype was detected only a few times. The chain uses TRBV20-1 and TRBJ2-5; D is tentatively TRBD1 or TRBD2 (6 bases each). The CDR3 has 14 amino acids. From germline, CDR1 is DFQATT and CDR2 SNEGSKA (reference sequence). V dropped 3 bases and J dropped 7 bases, with 18 bases sitting between them. The CDR3 reads CSASGSGGGSTQYF. The CDR3 DNA reads as TGCAGTGCTAGTGGAAGCGGAGGGGGGTCGACCCAGTACTTC.

The V gene is TRBV5-1, the J gene TRBJ2-7; D possibly matches TRBD1 or TRBD2 (5 bases each). Germline loops: CDR1 SGHRS, CDR2 YFSETQ. The CDR3 totals 15 residues. With 4 bases removed from V and 0 bases from J, the gap between germline ends came to 14 bases. CDR3 sequence reads: CASSRDPGGSYEQYF. In DNA form, the CDR3 reads TGCGCCAGCAGCAGGGACCCCGGAGGCTCCTACGAGCAGTACTTC.

This clonotype occurred a few times. The chain uses TRBV6-6 and TRBJ2-1, with 11 bases aligning to TRBD2. Germline V lookup: CDR1 MNHNY, CDR2 SVGAGI (reference sequence). V lost 11 bases to trimming and J lost 10 bases; unmatched junction nucleotides: 10. The CDR3 consists of 13 residues. The DNA for the CDR3 is TGTGCCGGCTCTATAGCGGGGGGGCAAGAGCAGTTCTTC. Its protein product is CAGSIAGGQEQFF.

The sample holds a few counts of this clonotype. The chain recombines TRBV4-3 with TRBJ2-7, with D maybe TRBD1 (6 bases). Germline CDR1 reads LGHNA; CDR2 reads YSLEER. This CDR3 is 16 amino acids long. V gave up 0 bases and J gave up 4 bases, with 16 bases separating them. The CDR3 DNA reads as TGCGCCAGCAGCCAAGATTACCTGGGGGCCTTATACGAGCAGTACTTC. Its translation is CASSQDYLGALYEQYF.

The rearrangement uses TRBV5-1 and TRBJ2-6; no clear D. The CDR3 loop spans 16 amino acids. V lost 10 bases and J lost 0, with 17 bases in between. Germline V gene data show CDR1 as SGHRS and CDR2 as YFSETQ. The CDR3 DNA reads as TGCGCCTCCCGACGGAACTTTGGCTCTGGGGCCAACGTCCTGACTTTC. Translating gives CASRRNFGSGANVLTF.

There are a few counts of this clonotype. This chain uses TRBV6-1 with TRBJ2-1, with 7 bases aligning to TRBD1. Germline V gene sequence: CDR1 MNHNS, CDR2 SASEGT. This CDR3 has 12 residues. Trimming took 2 bases from V and 8 from J; bases not matched to a gene: 0. Here the CDR3 reads CASSEQGDEQFF. CDR3 sequence (DNA): TGTGCCAGCAGTGAACAGGGGGATGAGCAGTTCTTC.

This clonotype was detected only a few times. This sequence joins TRBV4-1 and TRBJ2-1, with D maybe TRBD2 (6 bases). The germline V gene has CDR1 MGHRA and CDR2 YSYEKL. CDR3 size: 13 residues. The V gene lost 2 bases and the J gene lost 10 bases, with 12 bases spanning the gap. This chain's CDR3 is CASSQTGGREQFF. In DNA form, the CDR3 reads TGCGCCAGCAGCCAAACCGGGGGACGGGAGCAGTTCTTC.

Only a few counts were recorded for this clonotype. This chain uses TRBV5-1 with TRBJ1-5; tentatively, D is TRBD1 (6 bases). Germline loops: CDR1 SGHRS, CDR2 YFSETQ. CDR3 length: 16 residues. Between the trimmed V and J ends, which lost 0 bases and 1 base, there was a span of 11 bases. In nucleotides, the CDR3 is TGCGCCAGCAGCTTGGGAGAGGGGGTGAGCAATCAGCCCCAGCATTTT. Protein sequence: CASSLGEGVSNQPQHF.

In this sample, this clonotype turned up a few times. The J gene is TRBJ2-3, the V gene TRBV4-3, with 10 bases matching TRBD2. This CDR3 comprises 17 residues. Germline V gives CDR1 LGHNA, CDR2 YSLEER. The junction had 7 bases not matched to a gene; V was cut back by 4 bases and J by 0 bases. DNA for the CDR3: TGCGCCAGCAGCCTCCGGACTAGCGGACTAAGCACAGATACGCAGTATTTT. This translates into CASSLRTSGLSTDTQYF.